Listed below are T cell receptor beta chains from one sample, sequenced in a study of Ad26.COV2.S vaccination and SARS-CoV-2 variants. Clones were sequenced by immunoSEQ multiplex PCR, and TCRdb holds only the in-frame ones, with some missing. The table records about 400,000 clones, around 89% of them present only once. The specimen comprised peripheral blood, sampled in a trial of Ad26.COV2.S vaccine versus placebo. The receptor set was obtained from a person between 18 and 65 years old who received the Ad26.COV2.S COVID-19 vaccine or a placebo. Both conserved end residues are part of each CDR3. Each record gives: J gene, CDR3 length, D gene, clone size, V gene, CDR3 protein, CDR3 DNA. The D gene is left open where the match is weak. Size values are once, few and many counts, or a class for expanded clones, and some rows have none.

>TRBJ2-1|16|TRBD2|.|TRBV7-3
CASSQLPGTSWDEQFF
TGTGCCAGCAGCCAACTACCCGGGACTAGCTGGGATGAGCAGTTCTTC
>TRBJ2-1|15|TRBD2|.|TRBV5-5
CASSTGLAVYNEQFF
TGTGCCAGCAGCACGGGACTAGCGGTCTACAATGAGCAGTTCTTC
>TRBJ2-7|16|TRBD1|.|TRBV6-5
CASSYMQGQGIYEQYF
TGTGCCAGCAGTTATATGCAAGGACAGGGTATCTACGAGCAGTACTTC
>TRBJ2-2|15|TRBD2|.|TRBV4-3
CASSSEGSGAGELFF
TGCGCCAGCAGCTCTGAAGGTAGCGGGGCCGGGGAGCTGTTTTTT
>TRBJ2-5|18|.|.|TRBV9
CASSVGTGVGGFQETQYF
TGTGCCAGCAGCGTAGGGACCGGGGTCGGGGGCTTCCAAGAGACCCAGTACTTC
>TRBJ1-1|14|.|.|TRBV2
CASSGWQTNTEAFF
TGTGCCAGCAGTGGATGGCAGACGAACACTGAAGCTTTCTTT
>TRBJ1-5|14|.|.|TRBV27
CASSSEGINQPQHF
TGTGCCAGCAGTTCGGAAGGGATCAATCAGCCCCAGCATTTT
>TRBJ1-2|13|.|once|TRBV6-2/TRBV6-3
CASSFRRTDGYTF
TGTGCCAGCAGTTTTCGGCGGACGGATGGCTACACCTTC
>TRBJ1-1|13|TRBD1|many|TRBV7-9
CASSLVRGTEAFF
TGTGCCAGCAGCTTAGTCAGGGGGACTGAAGCTTTCTTT
>TRBJ2-3|14|.|.|TRBV4-1
CASSQERLTDTQYF
TGCGCCAGCAGCCAAGAACGTTTGACAGATACGCAGTATTTT
>TRBJ2-2|15|.|.|TRBV5-4
CASSQTGGNTGELFF
TGTGCCAGCAGCCAGACCGGGGGCAACACCGGGGAGCTGTTTTTT
>TRBJ1-5|13|.|few|TRBV30
CAWSGEGNQPQHF
TGTGCCTGGTCGGGAGAGGGTAATCAGCCCCAGCATTTT
>TRBJ2-3|14|.|.|TRBV5-1
CASSLSALVDTQYF
TGCGCCAGCAGCTTGTCGGCGCTTGTAGATACGCAGTATTTT
>TRBJ1-1|14|.|.|TRBV29-1
CSAGREPGNTEAFF
TGCAGCGCCGGTAGAGAGCCGGGGAACACTGAAGCTTTCTTT
>TRBJ2-7|14|TRBD2|.|TRBV4-2
CASSQAGGRYEQYF
TGTGCCAGCAGCCAAGCGGGAGGGCGCTACGAGCAGTACTTC
>TRBJ2-1|14|.|.|TRBV21-1
CASSRDLVGGEQFF
TGTGCCAGCAGCAGGGACTTAGTCGGGGGTGAGCAGTTCTTC
>TRBJ1-6|15|TRBD1|.|TRBV30
CAWSPVGTGDSPLHF
TGTGCCTGGAGCCCTGTCGGGACAGGGGATTCACCCCTCCACTTT
>TRBJ2-7|13|.|once|TRBV6-1
CASSEAFLGEQYF
TGTGCCAGCAGTGAAGCCTTCTTGGGAGAGCAGTACTTC
>TRBJ2-5|14|.|.|TRBV30
CAWSVSVRGETQYF
TGTGCCTGGAGTGTAAGCGTTCGGGGAGAGACCCAGTACTTC
>TRBJ2-7|13|.|.|TRBV7-9
CASSPDGSYEQYF
TGTGCCAGCAGCCCGGACGGCTCCTACGAGCAGTACTTC
>TRBJ2-5|11|.|.|TRBV6-2/TRBV6-3
CASSTWETQYF
TGTGCCAGCAGTACCTGGGAGACCCAGTACTTC
>TRBJ2-1|13|.|.|TRBV3-1/TRBV3-2
CASSPDRNNEQFF
TGTGCCAGCAGCCCGGACAGAAACAATGAGCAGTTCTTC
>TRBJ2-1|13|.|.|TRBV4-2
CASSPWGKGEQFF
TGTGCCAGCAGCCCCTGGGGGAAAGGTGAGCAGTTCTTC
>TRBJ2-7|20|TRBD2|.|TRBV4-1
CASSQEASGRSLLFSYEQYF
TGCGCCAGCAGCCAAGAGGCTAGCGGGAGGTCCTTGCTTTTCTCCTACGAGCAGTACTTC
>TRBJ2-5|16|TRBD2|.|TRBV7-9
CASSSHRTSGKETQYF
TGTGCCAGCAGCTCCCACCGGACTAGCGGCAAAGAGACCCAGTACTTC
>TRBJ2-2|13|.|.|TRBV5-4
CASSLGLSGELFF
TGTGCCAGCAGCTTGGGACTGTCCGGGGAGCTGTTTTTT
>TRBJ1-1|19|TRBD1|.|TRBV27
CASSLRPLGQRSLNTEAFF
TGTGCCAGCAGTCTCCGCCCCCTGGGACAGAGGTCTTTGAACACTGAAGCTTTCTTT
>TRBJ2-7|11|.|.|TRBV5-1
CASKQGREQYF
TGCGCCAGCAAGCAGGGGCGGGAGCAGTACTTC
>TRBJ1-1|17|TRBD1|.|TRBV28
CASRHWGIGGMNTEAFF
TGTGCCAGCAGGCATTGGGGCATAGGGGGCATGAACACTGAAGCTTTCTTT
>TRBJ2-7|15|TRBD2|.|TRBV7-2
CASSWTSGPLYEQYF
TGTGCCAGCAGCTGGACTAGCGGACCCCTCTACGAGCAGTACTTC
>TRBJ2-7|15|.|few|TRBV6-5
CASTIRGLYSYEQYF
TGTGCCAGCACCATAAGGGGTTTATACTCCTACGAGCAGTACTTC
>TRBJ2-1|18|.|once|TRBV27
CASSLSPPTRVKVYEQFF
TGTGCCAGCAGTTTATCTCCCCCGACTAGAGTCAAGGTCTATGAGCAGTTCTTC
>TRBJ1-5|13|.|.|TRBV5-1
CASSRVGGQPQHF
TGCGCCAGCAGTAGGGTTGGGGGTCAGCCCCAGCATTTT
>TRBJ2-7|13|.|.|TRBV6-5
CASSYGGIYEQYF
TGTGCCAGCAGTTATGGCGGAATCTACGAGCAGTACTTC
>TRBJ2-7|12|.|.|TRBV6-5
CASSPLAGEQYF
TGTGCCAGCAGCCCCCTAGCCGGCGAGCAGTACTTC
>TRBJ1-1|13|TRBD1|.|TRBV24-1
CATSDRGRTEAFF
TGTGCCACCAGTGACAGGGGGAGGACTGAAGCTTTCTTT
>TRBJ1-2|11|.|once|TRBV6-5
CASQQDTGYTF
TGTGCCAGCCAACAGGATACGGGCTACACCTTC
>TRBJ2-3|15|.|once|TRBV5-6
CASSLTGGLTDTQYF
TGTGCCAGCAGCTTGACTGGTGGGTTGACAGATACGCAGTATTTT
>TRBJ2-1|16|TRBD2|once|TRBV15
CATSTSSWLAGHEQFF
TGTGCCACCAGCACAAGCTCGTGGCTAGCGGGTCATGAGCAGTTCTTC
>TRBJ1-5|11|.|few|TRBV28
CASSLGEPQHF
TGTGCCAGCAGTTTGGGGGAGCCCCAGCATTTT
>TRBJ1-5|12|TRBD1|few|TRBV7-2
CASSLRTGPQHF
TGTGCCAGCAGCTTAAGGACAGGCCCCCAGCATTTT
>TRBJ1-2|12|.|.|TRBV30
CAWTTGRGGYTF
TGTGCCTGGACCACGGGAAGGGGTGGCTACACCTTC
>TRBJ2-7|15|TRBD2|once|TRBV13
CASSHPSGGRYEQYF
TGTGCCAGCAGCCACCCCTCTGGCGGGAGATACGAGCAGTACTTC
>TRBJ1-4|14|TRBD1|.|TRBV7-6
CASSPHRGNEKLFF
TGTGCCAGCAGCCCACACAGGGGGAATGAAAAACTGTTTTTT
>TRBJ2-3|15|.|.|TRBV6-6
CASSYSQESTDTQYF
TGTGCCAGCAGTTACTCCCAGGAGAGCACAGATACGCAGTATTTT
>TRBJ1-2|15|.|.|TRBV7-2
CASSLSRTPNYGYTF
TGTGCCAGCAGCTTATCCCGGACACCCAACTATGGCTACACCTTC
>TRBJ2-1|14|TRBD2|.|TRBV29-1
CSSNRDYSYNEQFF
TGCAGCTCCAACCGGGACTACTCCTACAATGAGCAGTTCTTC
>TRBJ1-1|14|.|.|TRBV19
CASSIGPQGTEAFF
TGTGCCAGTAGTATCGGGCCACAGGGCACTGAAGCTTTCTTT
>TRBJ2-7|15|TRBD2|few|TRBV19
CASSIKRLAGYEQYF
TGTGCCAGTAGTATAAAGAGACTAGCGGGCTACGAGCAGTACTTC
>TRBJ2-5|13|TRBD1|once|TRBV25-1
CASSGQAQETQYF
TGTGCCAGCTCGGGACAGGCACAAGAGACCCAGTACTTC
>TRBJ2-1|14|TRBD2|.|TRBV15
CATSDGTTSNEQFF
TGTGCCACCAGTGACGGGACTACCTCCAATGAGCAGTTCTTC
>TRBJ1-3|14|.|.|TRBV11-3
CASSPTISGNTIYF
TGTGCCAGCAGCCCGACAATCTCTGGAAACACCATATATTTT
>TRBJ2-7|13|.|.|TRBV2
CASSYSSLYEQYF
TGTGCCAGCAGCTACTCCTCACTTTACGAGCAGTACTTC
>TRBJ1-5|18|TRBD1|.|TRBV24-1
CATIVPKQGEDSNQPQHF
TGTGCCACCATTGTCCCTAAACAGGGGGAAGATAGCAATCAGCCCCAGCATTTT
>TRBJ2-1|16|.|.|TRBV19
CASTDGGHRTYNEQFF
TGTGCCAGTACCGATGGGGGACACCGTACCTACAATGAGCAGTTCTTC
>TRBJ2-3|17|TRBD2|.|TRBV7-8
CASSLARVVAGAYTQYF
TGTGCCAGCAGCTTAGCGCGGGTGGTAGCGGGAGCATATACGCAGTATTTT
>TRBJ2-7|13|TRBD1|.|TRBV5-1
CASSVIAGGEQYF
TGCGCCAGCAGCGTCATTGCAGGGGGCGAGCAGTACTTC
>TRBJ2-7|16|TRBD1|.|TRBV27
CASSLVWDRGSYEQYF
TGTGCCAGCAGTTTAGTATGGGACAGGGGATCCTACGAGCAGTACTTC
>TRBJ1-2|14|TRBD1|.|TRBV18
CASSLGQGDYGYTF
TGTGCCAGCTCACTAGGACAGGGCGACTATGGCTACACCTTC